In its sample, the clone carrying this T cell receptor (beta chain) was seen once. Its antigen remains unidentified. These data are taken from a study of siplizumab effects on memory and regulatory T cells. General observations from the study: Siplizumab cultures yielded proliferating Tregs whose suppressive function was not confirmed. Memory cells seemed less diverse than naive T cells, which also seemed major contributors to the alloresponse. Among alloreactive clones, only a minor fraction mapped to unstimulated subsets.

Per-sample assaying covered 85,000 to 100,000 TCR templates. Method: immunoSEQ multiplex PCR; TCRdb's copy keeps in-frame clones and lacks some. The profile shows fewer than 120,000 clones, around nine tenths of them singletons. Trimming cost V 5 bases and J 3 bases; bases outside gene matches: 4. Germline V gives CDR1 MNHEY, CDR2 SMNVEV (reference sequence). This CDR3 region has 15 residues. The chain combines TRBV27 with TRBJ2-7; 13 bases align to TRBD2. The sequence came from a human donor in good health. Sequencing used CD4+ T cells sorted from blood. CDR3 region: CASSPRTSGSYEQYF. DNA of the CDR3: TGTGCCAGCAGTCCCCGGACTAGCGGGAGCTACGAGCAGTACTTC.